These T cell receptor beta chains were read from a single sample in a study of blood T cell repertoires in COVID-19. Generated by immunoSEQ multiplex PCR, the TCRdb table keeps only in-frame clones and is missing some. The sample records around 150,000 clones, 70% to 85% being singletons. The material sequenced was peripheral blood. Source of these receptors: a woman of 80 years or more in a cohort sampled during active or convalescent COVID-19. Both conserved end residues are part of each CDR3. The D gene is left open where the match is weak. Where a row states a size, it is once, few, many or the class of an expanded clone; other rows omit it.

V gene: TRBV19; D gene: .; clone size: .; J gene: TRBJ1-2; CDR3 protein: CASSGFGREDYGYTF; CDR3 DNA: TGTGCCAGTAGTGGGTTTGGCAGGGAGGACTATGGCTACACCTTC
V gene: TRBV18; D gene: .; clone size: .; J gene: TRBJ2-1; CDR3 protein: CASSPWGDTYNEQFF; CDR3 DNA: TGTGCCAGCTCACCATGGGGGGATACCTACAATGAGCAGTTCTTC
V gene: TRBV4-1; D gene: TRBD1; clone size: .; J gene: TRBJ1-4; CDR3 protein: CASSRYVGGATTNEKLFF; CDR3 DNA: TGCGCCAGCAGCCGTTACGTAGGGGGCGCGACAACTAATGAAAAACTGTTTTTT
V gene: TRBV6-6; D gene: .; clone size: few; J gene: TRBJ2-7; CDR3 protein: CASSNTALGRYEQYF; CDR3 DNA: TGTGCCAGCAGTAATACAGCCTTGGGTCGCTACGAGCAGTACTTC
V gene: TRBV5-1; D gene: TRBD1; clone size: .; J gene: TRBJ2-5; CDR3 protein: CASSLRPGGKETQYF; CDR3 DNA: TGCGCCAGCAGCTTGAGACCAGGGGGAAAAGAGACCCAGTACTTC
V gene: TRBV6-5; D gene: TRBD1; clone size: .; J gene: TRBJ1-5; CDR3 protein: CASRRTGAAQPQHF; CDR3 DNA: TGTGCCAGCAGAAGGACAGGGGCGGCCCAGCCCCAGCATTTT
V gene: TRBV7-9; D gene: TRBD1; clone size: .; J gene: TRBJ2-5; CDR3 protein: CASSLATGGETQYF; CDR3 DNA: TGTGCCAGCAGCTTAGCTACAGGGGGAGAGACCCAGTACTTC
V gene: TRBV19; D gene: .; clone size: .; J gene: TRBJ1-3; CDR3 protein: CASSNPGYRAGNTIYF; CDR3 DNA: TGTGCCAGTAGTAACCCAGGGTACAGGGCTGGAAACACCATATATTTT
V gene: TRBV19; D gene: .; clone size: .; J gene: TRBJ1-2; CDR3 protein: CASSRFVEGSRNGYTF; CDR3 DNA: TGTGCCAGTAGCAGGTTTGTGGAGGGGTCGAGAAATGGCTACACCTTC
V gene: TRBV21-1; D gene: .; clone size: once; J gene: TRBJ1-5; CDR3 protein: CASIKDRDRAHQPQHF; CDR3 DNA: TGTGCCAGCATAAAGGATAGGGACAGGGCGCATCAGCCCCAGCATTTT
V gene: TRBV7-2; D gene: .; clone size: .; J gene: TRBJ2-1; CDR3 protein: CASSPSSGTRNEQFF; CDR3 DNA: TGTGCCAGCAGTCCTTCCTCCGGGACTCGCAATGAGCAGTTCTTC
V gene: TRBV19; D gene: .; clone size: once; J gene: TRBJ2-2; CDR3 protein: CARSPQFRNLTGELFF; CDR3 DNA: TGTGCCAGAAGCCCACAGTTCAGGAATCTCACCGGGGAGCTGTTTTTT
V gene: TRBV19; D gene: .; clone size: .; J gene: TRBJ1-4; CDR3 protein: CASISQAATNEKLFF; CDR3 DNA: TGTGCCAGTATATCACAGGCCGCAACTAATGAAAAACTGTTTTTT
V gene: TRBV7-2; D gene: .; clone size: .; J gene: TRBJ1-4; CDR3 protein: CASSPYVGRGRNEKLFF; CDR3 DNA: TGTGCCAGCAGCCCTTATGTAGGCAGGGGTCGTAATGAAAAACTGTTTTTT
V gene: TRBV5-1; D gene: .; clone size: .; J gene: TRBJ2-7; CDR3 protein: CASSLTGLSDEQYF; CDR3 DNA: TGCGCCAGCAGCTTGACAGGGTTGAGCGACGAGCAGTACTTC
V gene: TRBV21-1; D gene: .; clone size: .; J gene: TRBJ1-1; CDR3 protein: CASSKAGRGSDTEAFF; CDR3 DNA: TGTGCCAGCAGCAAAGCGGGGAGGGGGTCTGACACTGAAGCTTTCTTT
V gene: TRBV7-2; D gene: TRBD1; clone size: .; J gene: TRBJ1-1; CDR3 protein: CASSLGQGNTEAFF; CDR3 DNA: TGTGCCAGCAGCTTAGGACAGGGGAACACTGAAGCTTTCTTT
V gene: TRBV19; D gene: TRBD1; clone size: once; J gene: TRBJ1-3; CDR3 protein: CASSPGGAGVRNTIYF; CDR3 DNA: TGTGCCAGTAGTCCAGGGGGCGCAGGGGTGAGAAACACCATATATTTT
V gene: TRBV2; D gene: .; clone size: .; J gene: TRBJ2-1; CDR3 protein: CASSEAHLGGLTPFF; CDR3 DNA: TGTGCCAGCAGTGAAGCGCATCTTGGGGGACTTACTCCGTTCTTC
V gene: TRBV7-2; D gene: TRBD1; clone size: .; J gene: TRBJ1-2; CDR3 protein: CASSLDSGGANGYTF; CDR3 DNA: TGTGCCAGCAGCTTAGATTCAGGGGGCGCAAATGGCTACACCTTC
V gene: TRBV6-6; D gene: TRBD1; clone size: .; J gene: TRBJ1-2; CDR3 protein: CASSKTGTGDNYGYTF; CDR3 DNA: TGTGCCAGCAGTAAAACCGGGACAGGGGATAACTATGGCTACACCTTC
V gene: TRBV2; D gene: .; clone size: .; J gene: TRBJ2-7; CDR3 protein: CASKREGGTYEQYF; CDR3 DNA: TGTGCCAGCAAGAGGGAAGGGGGTACTTACGAGCAGTACTTC
V gene: TRBV27; D gene: .; clone size: .; J gene: TRBJ2-7; CDR3 protein: CASSLRSTVSYEQYF; CDR3 DNA: TGTGCCAGCAGTTTAAGAAGTACTGTATCCTACGAGCAGTACTTC
V gene: TRBV18; D gene: TRBD1; clone size: few; J gene: TRBJ1-1; CDR3 protein: CASSLQGADTEAFF; CDR3 DNA: TGTGCCAGCTCACTACAGGGGGCGGACACTGAAGCTTTCTTT
V gene: TRBV27; D gene: TRBD1; clone size: .; J gene: TRBJ1-2; CDR3 protein: CASNWDRAADYTF; CDR3 DNA: TGTGCCAGCAATTGGGACAGGGCGGCGGACTACACCTTC
V gene: TRBV28; D gene: TRBD1; clone size: once; J gene: TRBJ1-1; CDR3 protein: CASSRLRTGESEAFF; CDR3 DNA: TGTGCCAGCAGCCGTCTCCGGACAGGGGAGTCTGAAGCTTTCTTT
V gene: TRBV28; D gene: .; clone size: .; J gene: TRBJ1-5; CDR3 protein: CASSLSDRGNQPQHF; CDR3 DNA: TGTGCCAGCAGTTTGTCGGACAGAGGCAATCAGCCCCAGCATTTT
V gene: TRBV5-1; D gene: .; clone size: .; J gene: TRBJ2-2; CDR3 protein: CASTEQPDGLVLFF; CDR3 DNA: TGCGCCAGCACCGAACAACCGGATGGACTCGTGCTGTTTTTT
V gene: TRBV5-1; D gene: TRBD2; clone size: once; J gene: TRBJ2-5; CDR3 protein: CASSFSGGQETQYF; CDR3 DNA: TGCGCCAGCAGCTTTAGCGGGGGCCAAGAGACCCAGTACTTC
V gene: TRBV7-3; D gene: TRBD2; clone size: .; J gene: TRBJ2-1; CDR3 protein: CASSPPASGAYNEQFF; CDR3 DNA: TGTGCCAGCAGCCCGCCCGCTAGCGGGGCCTACAATGAGCAGTTCTTC
V gene: TRBV6-5; D gene: .; clone size: .; J gene: TRBJ1-5; CDR3 protein: CASGLISNQPQHF; CDR3 DNA: TGTGCCAGCGGTCTAATTAGCAATCAGCCCCAGCATTTT
V gene: TRBV20-1; D gene: .; clone size: few; J gene: TRBJ1-2; CDR3 protein: CSASFVQGHRGYTF; CDR3 DNA: TGCAGTGCTAGTTTTGTCCAGGGTCATCGAGGCTACACCTTC
V gene: TRBV5-1; D gene: TRBD1; clone size: .; J gene: TRBJ1-6; CDR3 protein: CASSLGTANSPLHF; CDR3 DNA: TGCGCCAGCAGTTTAGGGACAGCGAATTCACCCCTCCACTTT
V gene: TRBV19; D gene: .; clone size: .; J gene: TRBJ1-5; CDR3 protein: CASSIANQPQHF; CDR3 DNA: TGTGCCAGTAGTATCGCGAATCAGCCCCAGCATTTT
V gene: TRBV5-1; D gene: .; clone size: .; J gene: TRBJ2-5; CDR3 protein: CASSLASLKTQYF; CDR3 DNA: TGCGCCAGCAGCTTGGCCTCCCTTAAGACCCAGTACTTC
V gene: TRBV5-6; D gene: .; clone size: .; J gene: TRBJ2-5; CDR3 protein: CASSYRGAQETQYF; CDR3 DNA: TGTGCCAGCAGTTACCGGGGGGCCCAAGAGACCCAGTACTTC
V gene: TRBV19; D gene: .; clone size: .; J gene: TRBJ1-1; CDR3 protein: CASSPRTLTNTEAFF; CDR3 DNA: TGTGCCAGTAGTCCCCGGACACTTACGAACACTGAAGCTTTCTTT
V gene: TRBV24-1; D gene: .; clone size: .; J gene: TRBJ2-5; CDR3 protein: CATSDLQGTGRETQYF; CDR3 DNA: TGTGCCACCAGTGATTTGCAGGGTACAGGGAGAGAGACCCAGTACTTC
V gene: TRBV6-2/TRBV6-3; D gene: .; clone size: .; J gene: TRBJ2-1; CDR3 protein: CASSYSTGSNEQFF; CDR3 DNA: TGTGCCAGCAGTTACTCAACCGGGAGCAATGAGCAGTTCTTC
V gene: TRBV21-1; D gene: .; clone size: .; J gene: TRBJ1-2; CDR3 protein: CASSSGQGADYGYTF; CDR3 DNA: TGTGCCAGCAGCAGCGGACAGGGGGCTGACTATGGCTACACCTTC
V gene: TRBV28; D gene: TRBD2; clone size: .; J gene: TRBJ2-1; CDR3 protein: CASKTSGGADEQFF; CDR3 DNA: TGTGCCAGCAAAACTAGCGGGGGGGCAGATGAGCAGTTCTTC
V gene: TRBV5-1; D gene: .; clone size: .; J gene: TRBJ2-2; CDR3 protein: CASSLAPGLNTGELFF; CDR3 DNA: TGCGCCAGCAGCTTGGCGCCGGGACTGAACACCGGGGAGCTGTTTTTT
V gene: TRBV3-1/TRBV3-2; D gene: .; clone size: once; J gene: TRBJ2-1; CDR3 protein: CASSQDSWAGEQFF; CDR3 DNA: TGTGCCAGCAGCCAAGATTCTTGGGCTGGGGAGCAGTTCTTC
V gene: TRBV5-6; D gene: .; clone size: once; J gene: TRBJ1-4; CDR3 protein: CASSLALTATNEKLFF; CDR3 DNA: TGTGCCAGCAGCTTGGCCCTTACAGCAACTAATGAAAAACTGTTTTTT
V gene: TRBV5-1; D gene: .; clone size: .; J gene: TRBJ2-5; CDR3 protein: CASSFSRETQYF; CDR3 DNA: TGCGCCAGCAGCTTTAGTCGAGAGACCCAGTACTTC
V gene: TRBV7-8; D gene: .; clone size: .; J gene: TRBJ1-2; CDR3 protein: CASSFLGRPSNYGYTF; CDR3 DNA: TGTGCCAGCAGCTTCCTCGGCAGGCCCTCTAACTATGGCTACACCTTC
V gene: TRBV19; D gene: .; clone size: .; J gene: TRBJ2-3; CDR3 protein: CASSIGRADTQYF; CDR3 DNA: TGTGCCAGTAGTATTGGTCGAGCAGATACGCAGTATTTT
V gene: TRBV5-1; D gene: .; clone size: .; J gene: TRBJ2-5; CDR3 protein: CASSSVRGTETQYF; CDR3 DNA: TGCGCCAGCAGCTCCGTGCGGGGCACCGAGACCCAGTACTTC
V gene: TRBV12-3/TRBV12-4; D gene: .; clone size: .; J gene: TRBJ1-5; CDR3 protein: CASRTGSNQPQHF; CDR3 DNA: TGTGCCAGCAGGACAGGTAGCAATCAGCCCCAGCATTTT
V gene: TRBV5-4; D gene: TRBD1; clone size: .; J gene: TRBJ1-1; CDR3 protein: CASSFFPAGGTEAFF; CDR3 DNA: TGTGCCAGCAGCTTCTTCCCGGCAGGGGGCACTGAAGCTTTCTTT
V gene: TRBV6-2/TRBV6-3; D gene: TRBD1; clone size: many; J gene: TRBJ1-1; CDR3 protein: CASSYSETGRTEAFF; CDR3 DNA: TGTGCCAGCAGTTACTCGGAGACAGGGCGTACTGAAGCTTTCTTT
V gene: TRBV12-3/TRBV12-4; D gene: TRBD1; clone size: once; J gene: TRBJ2-5; CDR3 protein: CASSDRGQETQYF; CDR3 DNA: TGTGCCAGCAGCGACAGGGGCCAAGAGACCCAGTACTTC
V gene: TRBV9; D gene: .; clone size: .; J gene: TRBJ1-3; CDR3 protein: CASSARRESGNTIYF; CDR3 DNA: TGTGCCAGCAGCGCTCGGAGGGAATCTGGAAACACCATATATTTT
V gene: TRBV7-9; D gene: .; clone size: .; J gene: TRBJ2-2; CDR3 protein: CASNEVDRANTGELFF; CDR3 DNA: TGTGCCAGCAACGAAGTGGACAGAGCGAACACCGGGGAGCTGTTTTTT
V gene: TRBV5-1; D gene: TRBD2; clone size: .; J gene: TRBJ2-1; CDR3 protein: CASSLGLAGSNEQFF; CDR3 DNA: TGCGCCAGCAGCTTGGGCCTAGCGGGGAGTAATGAGCAGTTCTTC
V gene: TRBV9; D gene: .; clone size: .; J gene: TRBJ1-4; CDR3 protein: CASSTSGGPTNEKLFF; CDR3 DNA: TGTGCCAGCAGCACCTCCGGGGGGCCGACTAATGAAAAACTGTTTTTT
V gene: TRBV18; D gene: .; clone size: .; J gene: TRBJ1-4; CDR3 protein: CASSPGQTSNEKLFF; CDR3 DNA: TGTGCCAGCTCACCAGGACAGACAAGTAATGAAAAACTGTTTTTT